The rows below give T cell receptor beta chains drawn from one sample of a study of long-term antiretroviral therapy in people with HIV. Data came from immunoSEQ multiplex PCR; TCRdb stores just in-frame clones and leaves some out. The table includes some 14,000 clones, 77% detected once. This sample comprised unsorted PBMCs, obtained 1.3 years before starting antiretroviral therapy. The receptor source for this set is a man aged 35-49 years with HIV. CDR3s include the opening cysteine and the closing phenylalanine or tryptophan. D genes are given only for firm matches. Clone sizes are given selectively: once, few, many, or a class where the clone is expanded.

D gene | clone size | J gene | V gene | CDR3 length | CDR3 DNA | CDR3 protein
TRBD2 | . | TRBJ2-7 | TRBV2 | 14 | TGTGCCAGCAGGGGAGCGGGGGAATCCTACGAGCAGTACTTC | CASRGAGESYEQYF
. | . | TRBJ1-2 | TRBV7-9 | 14 | TGTGCCAGCAGCTTATTGGAGGAAAACTATGGCTACACCTTC | CASSLLEENYGYTF
. | . | TRBJ2-1 | TRBV19 | 14 | TGTGCCAGTAGTATAGATGGCGAGAGCAATGAGCAGTTCTTC | CASSIDGESNEQFF
TRBD1 | . | TRBJ1-5 | TRBV18 | 18 | TGTGCCAGCTCACCATTACGGGGATCCGGACAGGGCGATCAGCCCCAGCATTTT | CASSPLRGSGQGDQPQHF
. | . | TRBJ2-5 | TRBV7-8 | 13 | TGTGCCAGCAGCTACGGGGGGCCAGAGACCCAGTACTTC | CASSYGGPETQYF
TRBD2 | . | TRBJ2-1 | TRBV6-1 | 15 | TGTGCCAGCAGCCAAGCGGGGAGCTCCTACAATGAGCAGTTCTTC | CASSQAGSSYNEQFF
. | few | TRBJ2-7 | TRBV7-9 | 12 | TGTGCCAGCAGCTTAAGCTCCTACGAGCAGTACTTC | CASSLSSYEQYF
. | . | TRBJ2-7 | TRBV2 | 14 | TGTGCCAGCAGGCCGGGACTGTCAAGGAACGAGCAGTACTTC | CASRPGLSRNEQYF
TRBD2 | . | TRBJ2-1 | TRBV18 | 15 | TGTGCCAGCTCACCATCTAGCGGGGCCCCCAATGAGCAGTTCTTC | CASSPSSGAPNEQFF
. | few | TRBJ1-6 | TRBV19 | 13 | TGTGCCAGTAGTATCCAGACTAATTCACCCCTCCACTTT | CASSIQTNSPLHF
. | . | TRBJ1-4 | TRBV6-6 | 15 | TGTGCCAGCAGTAACTGGGACGGTCTTAATGAAAAACTGTTTTTT | CASSNWDGLNEKLFF
TRBD1 | . | TRBJ2-7 | TRBV6-6 | 14 | TGTGCCAGCAGTCTCAGGGGGCCCCCCTACGAGCAGTACTTC | CASSLRGPPYEQYF
. | once | TRBJ1-1 | TRBV30 | 14 | TGTGCCTGGACCACAGGGTTGGGGAACACTGAAGCTTTCTTT | CAWTTGLGNTEAFF
. | . | TRBJ1-1 | TRBV5-4 | 13 | TGTGCCAGCAGCCGTGTGGGGAACACTGAAGCTTTCTTT | CASSRVGNTEAFF
TRBD1 | . | TRBJ2-1 | TRBV18 | 15 | TGTGCCAGCTCTCCCGACAGGGTGTTTAACAATGAGCAGTTCTTC | CASSPDRVFNNEQFF
TRBD1 | . | TRBJ1-2 | TRBV5-6 | 14 | TGTGCCAGCAGCTTGGGACAGGGGTACTATGGCTACACCTTC | CASSLGQGYYGYTF
TRBD1 | . | TRBJ1-2 | TRBV7-9 | 13 | TGTGCCAGCAGCTTCCGGGACAGCTATGGCTACACCTTC | CASSFRDSYGYTF
. | . | TRBJ2-1 | TRBV10-3 | 15 | TGTGCCATCAGGGACTTGATACAGGGTCTGGATGAGCAGTTCTTC | CAIRDLIQGLDEQFF
. | . | TRBJ2-5 | TRBV2 | 16 | TGTGCCAGCAGTGCGCGTTCGGGGGGCAAACAAGAGACCCAGTACTTC | CASSARSGGKQETQYF
TRBD1 | . | TRBJ2-7 | TRBV10-3 | 13 | TGTGCCATCGGAGAGGACAGGAGATACGAGCAGTACTTC | CAIGEDRRYEQYF
. | . | TRBJ2-1 | TRBV4-1 | 17 | TGCGCCAGCAGCCAAGTACGGGTGGGAGGGGACAACAATGAGCAGTTCTTC | CASSQVRVGGDNNEQFF
. | . | TRBJ1-6 | TRBV7-3 | 15 | TGTGCCAGCAGCTTAACGGCTCGGAGTAATTCACCCCTCCACTTT | CASSLTARSNSPLHF
TRBD1 | . | TRBJ1-5 | TRBV7-3 | 13 | TGTGCCAGCAGCTTAGGGACAGGCCAGCCCCAGCATTTT | CASSLGTGQPQHF
. | few | TRBJ2-7 | TRBV7-7 | 15 | TGTGCCAGCAGCTTAGCGCCAGGGGCGACCTACGAGCAGTACTTC | CASSLAPGATYEQYF
TRBD2 | . | TRBJ2-7 | TRBV2 | 15 | TGTGCCAGCAGTGAAAGCGGGGGTTTCTCCTACGAGCAGTACTTC | CASSESGGFSYEQYF
. | . | TRBJ2-7 | TRBV4-1 | 14 | TGCGCCAGCAGCCAAGATGAGGATTCCTACGAGCAGTACTTC | CASSQDEDSYEQYF
. | . | TRBJ2-2 | TRBV9 | 15 | TGTGCCAGCAGAGGACCCCGGGAGAACACCGGGGAGCTGTTTTTT | CASRGPRENTGELFF
. | . | TRBJ1-2 | TRBV9 | 16 | TGTGCCAGCAGCGCCGCAAGCGCATCCGATTGGGGTGGCTACACCTTC | CASSAASASDWGGYTF
. | . | TRBJ1-6 | TRBV11-2 | 13 | TGTGCCAGCAGCCTGGGGGGGGCTTCACCCCTCCACTTT | CASSLGGASPLHF
TRBD1 | . | TRBJ2-1 | TRBV5-4 | 16 | TGTGCCAGCAGCACCCGACAGGGGCCCTCCTACAATGAGCAGTTCTTC | CASSTRQGPSYNEQFF
TRBD1 | . | TRBJ1-4 | TRBV5-6 | 13 | TGTGCCTCCGAGGTGACAGGGGAGGCAAAACTGTTTTTT | CASEVTGEAKLFF
TRBD2 | . | TRBJ2-7 | TRBV6-5 | 13 | TGTGCCAGCAGTTACGGGACGGGGGGGGAGCAGTACTTC | CASSYGTGGEQYF
. | . | TRBJ1-2 | TRBV19 | 14 | TGTGCCAGTAGTATCGCTTTTTCTAACTATGGCTACACCTTC | CASSIAFSNYGYTF
. | . | TRBJ1-6 | TRBV30 | 14 | TGTGCCTGGGGTATTGGACAGAATAATTCACCCCTCCACTTT | CAWGIGQNNSPLHF
TRBD1 | few | TRBJ1-2 | TRBV2 | 15 | TGTGCCAGCAGGCCGGACAGGGGTGGAAACTATGGCTACACCTTC | CASRPDRGGNYGYTF
TRBD1 | . | TRBJ2-7 | TRBV5-1 | 16 | TGCGCCAGCAGTCCAACCCCGGGACAGGGGTGGTACGAGCAGTACTTC | CASSPTPGQGWYEQYF
. | . | TRBJ1-2 | TRBV7-9 | 13 | TGTGCCAGCAGCTTAGCGGGCAGCTATGGCTACACCTTC | CASSLAGSYGYTF
. | few | TRBJ1-5 | TRBV2 | 13 | TGTGCCAGCAGTGGGCAGGGTACTCAGCCCCAGCATTTT | CASSGQGTQPQHF
TRBD1 | . | TRBJ2-6 | TRBV5-1 | 17 | TGCGCCAGCAGCACCGGACAGGGGATCTCTGGGGCCAACGTCCTGACTTTC | CASSTGQGISGANVLTF
. | . | TRBJ1-2 | TRBV7-9 | 16 | TGTGCCAGCAGCCAACTAGAGACAGACCCAATTTATGGCTACACCTTC | CASSQLETDPIYGYTF
. | . | TRBJ1-1 | TRBV19 | 14 | TGTGCCAGTAGTGACCAGCTCATGAACACTGAAGCTTTCTTT | CASSDQLMNTEAFF
TRBD2 | . | TRBJ2-7 | TRBV27 | 13 | TGTGCCACCTCTTTAGGGTGGGGGGGCGAGCAGTACTTC | CATSLGWGGEQYF
. | once | TRBJ2-1 | TRBV7-3 | 13 | TGTGCCAGCAGCTTATCTGGCGGGAATGAGCAGTTCTTC | CASSLSGGNEQFF
. | . | TRBJ2-3 | TRBV28 | 16 | TGTGCCAGCAGTTTAGATGGGGGGCCACTCACAGATACGCAGTATTTT | CASSLDGGPLTDTQYF
TRBD2 | few | TRBJ2-3 | TRBV5-6 | 15 | TGTGCCAGCAGCCCCCGGACTAGACTCGCAAATACGCAGTATTTT | CASSPRTRLANTQYF
TRBD1 | . | TRBJ2-7 | TRBV5-4 | 15 | TGTGCCAGCAGCGCGGACAGGGGGCGATTAGGCGAGCAGTACTTC | CASSADRGRLGEQYF
TRBD1 | few | TRBJ1-1 | TRBV29-1 | 13 | TGCAGCGTTGAACCTGGACAGGGGCGGCGAGCTTTCTTT | CSVEPGQGRRAFF
. | . | TRBJ2-7 | TRBV7-8 | 13 | TGTGCCAGCAGCTTAGCAGGGGGGCACGAGCAGTACTTC | CASSLAGGHEQYF
. | . | TRBJ2-2 | TRBV12-5 | 15 | TGTGCTAGTGGGCCCTGGGTAGCGGATACCGGGGAGCTGTTTTTT | CASGPWVADTGELFF
TRBD1 | . | TRBJ2-5 | TRBV19 | 15 | TGTGCCAGTAGTGTCGACCGGGACAGTGAAGAGACCCAGTACTTC | CASSVDRDSEETQYF
. | . | TRBJ1-3 | TRBV15 | 15 | TGTGCCACCAGCAGGGGTTCGGGGTCTGGAAACACCATATATTTT | CATSRGSGSGNTIYF
TRBD2 | once | TRBJ2-3 | TRBV5-1 | 14 | TGCGCCAGCAGTCCCGGGGGGGCCACAGATACGCAGTATTTT | CASSPGGATDTQYF